Listed below are T cell receptor beta chains from one sample, sequenced in a study of control samples from healthy donors and cancer patients. Produced via immunoSEQ multiplex PCR; TCRdb's table is partial and in-frame only. The table records about 130,000 clones, 90% of them present only once. Input material: blood. These receptors all stem from a man aged 35-49 years in good health. Each CDR3 is given with its conserved first and last residue.

j_call v_call cdr3_aa
TRBJ1-2 TRBV5-1 CASSPRRAVSNYGYTF
TRBJ1-1 TRBV5-8 CASSLSGGMNTEAFF
TRBJ2-5 TRBV3-1/TRBV3-2 CASSPRQLGQETQYF
TRBJ2-3 TRBV5-6 CASSFGTGGPYTDTQYF
TRBJ1-4 TRBV7-6 CASSPRQGEKLFF
TRBJ2-5 TRBV7-9 CASSQGPSYQETQYF
TRBJ2-1 TRBV6-5 CASSTRGHNEQFF
TRBJ2-5 TRBV19 CASSGQGGETQYF
TRBJ1-2 TRBV5-1 CASSVTQGGGGYTF
TRBJ2-1 TRBV27 CASSPQGQTYNEQFF
TRBJ2-1 TRBV2 CASSESPGFLGYNEQFF